This T cell receptor (beta chain) was identified in a study of cytomegalovirus exposure and HLA in healthy donors. For this clone: What it recognizes is unknown.

The PCR was carried out with 60 Vbeta primers and 13 Jbeta primers. Only in-frame clones appear in the TCRdb table, and some are missing; sequencing was by immunoSEQ multiplex PCR. The table has about 250,000 clones, around two thirds seen once; the top ten hold approximately 2.3%. Though nominally healthy at sampling, donors likely had unrecorded immune exposures. Germline lookup yields CDR1 MNHEY and CDR2 SVGAGI. The CDR3 runs 15 residues. V was shortened by 0 bases and J by 3 bases, with 12 bases between the two germline ends. Study-level findings and limits: The authors later linked a missense DCLRE1C variant to TCR beta V- and J-gene trimming. TCR association rates varied by HLA locus in a later analysis, with DRB1 highest and HLA-C lowest. Common viral pathogens seemed to be connected with several of the most significant clusters, according to a later analysis.

The J gene is TRBJ2-7, the V gene TRBV6-5; the D gene is possibly TRBD2 (6 bases). The sequence was obtained from a female donor in good health and CMV-seronegative. The specimen sequenced was PBMCs. CDR3 coding DNA: TGTGCCAGCAGTTACTCGGAGGGACGAGTCTACGAGCAGTACTTC. As protein: CASSYSEGRVYEQYF.